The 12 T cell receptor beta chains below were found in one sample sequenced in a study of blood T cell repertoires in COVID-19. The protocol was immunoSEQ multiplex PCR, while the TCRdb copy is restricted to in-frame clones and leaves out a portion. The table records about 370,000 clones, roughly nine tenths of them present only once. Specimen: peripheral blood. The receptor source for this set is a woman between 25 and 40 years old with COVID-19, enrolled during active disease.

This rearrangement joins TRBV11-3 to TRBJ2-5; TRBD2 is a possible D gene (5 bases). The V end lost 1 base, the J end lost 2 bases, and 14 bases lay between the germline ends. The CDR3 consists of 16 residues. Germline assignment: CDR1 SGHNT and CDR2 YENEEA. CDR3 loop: CASSLGGYGSQETQYF. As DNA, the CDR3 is TGTGCCAGCAGCTTAGGCGGGTACGGATCACAAGAGACCCAGTACTTC.

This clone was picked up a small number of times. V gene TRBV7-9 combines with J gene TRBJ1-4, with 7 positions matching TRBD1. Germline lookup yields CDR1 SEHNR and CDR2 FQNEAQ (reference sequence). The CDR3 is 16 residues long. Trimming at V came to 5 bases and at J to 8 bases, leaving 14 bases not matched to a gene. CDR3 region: CASSPDAGRGREKLFF. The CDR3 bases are TGTGCCAGCAGCCCGGATGCGGGCAGGGGGAGGGAAAAACTGTTTTTT.

In nucleotides, the CDR3 is TGTGCCAGCAGTCCCCCAACTACAGGGGCATATTACGAGCAGTACTTC. This gives the protein CASSPPTTGAYYEQYF. J is TRBJ2-7 and V is TRBV5-4; 7 positions agree with TRBD1. J gave up 4 bases and V 5 bases, and 15 bases lay outside the gene matches. The germline V gene has CDR1 SGHNT and CDR2 YYREEE (reference sequence). This CDR3 region has 16 residues.

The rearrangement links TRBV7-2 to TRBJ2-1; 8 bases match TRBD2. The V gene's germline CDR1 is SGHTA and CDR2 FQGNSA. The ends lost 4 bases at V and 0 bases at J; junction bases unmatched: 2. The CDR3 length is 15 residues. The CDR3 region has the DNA TGTGCCAGCAGCTGGAGCGGGAGCTCCTACAATGAGCAGTTCTTC. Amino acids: CASSWSGSSYNEQFF.

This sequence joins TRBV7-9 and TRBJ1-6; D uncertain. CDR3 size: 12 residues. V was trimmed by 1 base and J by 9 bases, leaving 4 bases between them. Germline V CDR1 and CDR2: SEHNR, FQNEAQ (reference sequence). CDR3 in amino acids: CASSLGGSPLHF. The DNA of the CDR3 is TGTGCCAGCAGCTTAGGAGGTTCACCCCTCCACTTT.

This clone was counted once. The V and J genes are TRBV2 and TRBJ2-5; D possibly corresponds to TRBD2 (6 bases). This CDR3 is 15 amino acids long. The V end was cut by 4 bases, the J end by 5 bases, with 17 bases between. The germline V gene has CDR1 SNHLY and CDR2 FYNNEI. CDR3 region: CASSVLAASGETQYF. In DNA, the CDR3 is TGTGCCAGCAGTGTATTAGCGGCTTCCGGGGAGACCCAGTACTTC.

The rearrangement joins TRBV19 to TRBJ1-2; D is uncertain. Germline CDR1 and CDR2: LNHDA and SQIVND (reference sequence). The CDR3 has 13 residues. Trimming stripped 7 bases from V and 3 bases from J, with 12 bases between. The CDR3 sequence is CASIGPPYYGYTF. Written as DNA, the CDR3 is TGTGCCAGTATCGGTCCGCCCTACTATGGCTACACCTTC.

This CDR3 reads CASSPSLDSKYV. In nucleotides, the CDR3 is TGCGCCAGCAGCCCCTCTTTGGACTCCAAGTACGTC. The chain combines TRBV4-1 with TRBJ2-7, with D perhaps TRBD2 (5 bases). Germline V lookup: CDR1 MGHRA, CDR2 YSYEKL. V was cut by 4 bases and J by 11 bases, with 15 bases left in between. The CDR3 extends over 12 amino acids.

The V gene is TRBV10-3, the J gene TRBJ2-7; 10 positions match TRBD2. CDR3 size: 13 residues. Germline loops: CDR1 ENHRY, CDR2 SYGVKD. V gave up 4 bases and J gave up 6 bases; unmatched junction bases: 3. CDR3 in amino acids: CAISGLAGAEQYV. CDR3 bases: TGTGCCATCAGTGGGCTAGCGGGAGCCGAGCAGTACGTC.

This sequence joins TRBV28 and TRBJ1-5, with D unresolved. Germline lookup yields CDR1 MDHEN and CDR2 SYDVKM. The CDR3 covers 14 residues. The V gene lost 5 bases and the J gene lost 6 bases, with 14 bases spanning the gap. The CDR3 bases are TGTGCCAGCAGTATACCAACCCGGGGTCAGCCCCAGCATTTT. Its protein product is CASSIPTRGQPQHF.

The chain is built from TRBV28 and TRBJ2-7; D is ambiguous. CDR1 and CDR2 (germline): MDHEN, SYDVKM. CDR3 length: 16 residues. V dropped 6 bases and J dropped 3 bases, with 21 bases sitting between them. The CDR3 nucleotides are TGTGCCAGCAGCTCGCCATCATCGACTTACTTCTACGAGCAGTACTTC. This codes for CASSSPSSTYFYEQYF. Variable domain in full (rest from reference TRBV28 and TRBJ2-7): DVKVTQSSRYLVKRTGEKVFLECVQDMDHENMFWYRQDPGLGLRLIYFSYDVKMKEKGDIPEGYSVSREKKERFSLILESASTNQTSMYLCASSSPSSTYFYEQYFGPGTRLTVT.

CDR3 bases: TGTGCCAGTAGAACTAGGGACAGGAGCTCTGGGGCCAACGTCCTGACTTTC. This encodes CASRTRDRSSGANVLTF. The V call is TRBV19, the J call TRBJ2-6; 8 positions match TRBD1. The V and J ends lost 6 bases and 0 bases, in that order; junction bases with no gene match: 7. The CDR3 runs to 17 residues. Germline V lookup: CDR1 LNHDA, CDR2 SQIVND (reference sequence).